This TCR beta chain emerged from a study of vaccination effects on CD4 cells after COVID-19. Overall study context: Post-vaccine specimens arrived a median 72 days past the second dose. Findings of the study overall: Only 1 of 255 vaccine-induced clones from healthy vaccinees cross-reacted with common cold coronaviruses.

The CDR3 has 12 residues. Germline V CDR1 and CDR2: GTSNPN, SVGIG (reference sequence). V lost 4 bases and J lost 4; bases outside the gene matches: 0. In the ViraFEST assay, antigen-specific CD4+ clonotypes were identified by expansion after peptide-pool stimulation. Isolating CD4+ T cells followed more than eight days of culture. Each participant was given two doses of one vaccine (BNT162b2 or mRNA-1273). According to the study, vaccine recipients showed no prior SARS-CoV-2 infection and negative nucleocapsid antibodies. Here immunoSEQ multiplex PCR was the method, and the copy in TCRdb shows in-frame clones only, minus some. The sample holds tens of thousands of clones, around 81% seen once. Of note for this clone: What it binds is unknown.

This TCR was recovered from a human donor who received a COVID-19 vaccine. Some clones in this sample may be carry-over from other donors' samples. The chain carries TRBV30 and TRBJ1-3, with 8 nucleotides matching TRBD1. The sample was CD4+ T cells from PBMCs cultured with SARS-CoV-2 spike peptides, taken after COVID-19 vaccination. CDR3 protein: CAWTGGGNTIYF. The CDR3 DNA reads TGTGCCTGGACAGGGGGCGGAAACACCATATATTTT.